The rows below give T cell receptor beta chains drawn from one sample of a study of PD-L1 blockade in urothelial cancer. Only in-frame clones appear in the TCRdb table, and some are missing; sequencing was by immunoSEQ multiplex PCR. The repertoire consists of 48,000 or so clones, with 75% to 90% occurring once and the leading ten covering roughly 10%. The input for sequencing was PBMCs, taken around atezolizumab (anti-PD-L1) treatment. All receptors derive from a man in his fifties or sixties with urothelial cancer. The CDR3 runs from the conserved cysteine through the conserved F or W. A D gene is named only where the DNA matches it firmly.

v_call | d_call | cdr3_aa
TRBV5-4 | - | CASSPARGGAYEQYF
TRBV18 | - | CASSRQGTEAFF
TRBV4-2 | - | CASRGSSYNEQFF
TRBV19 | - | CASRLFGAAKNIQYF
TRBV30 | - | CAWSGGGEGDTQYF
TRBV7-2 | - | CASSLIPSSTEAFF
TRBV7-9 | - | CASSSTTGVRGTIYF
TRBV29-1 | TRBD1 | CSVGDRGHEQFF
TRBV5-6 | - | CASSSYRARSNQPQHF
TRBV5-1 | TRBD1 | CASSTGQGDNQPQHF
TRBV19 | TRBD1 | CASSTTGYSNQPQHF